This TCR beta chain was sequenced for a study of cytomegalovirus exposure and HLA in healthy donors (dated by TCRdb to 2017 to 2019). A note on the overall study: An earlier analysis of several hundred of the donors reported about 250 Gb of sequence data and around 120 million unique TCR beta sequences from 190 million or so T cells. Typing coverage varied by locus: about 620-640 donors for A, B, C, DRB1 and DQB1; roughly 510 for DQA1; about 590 for DPA1; roughly 450 for DPB1. In an earlier analysis of 587 of the donors, high-throughput TCR beta sequencing was used to judge whether each TCR beta V gene segment behaved as functional or pseudogenic. In the later analysis, no new phenotypic data were used to find candidate immune exposures; instead, reliance was placed on TCR beta sequences and their occurrence across donors. In addition to the first cohort of roughly 700 subjects, a separate validation cohort of 120 different subjects was used. All discovery cohort repertoires had been generated using a single sequencing platform. Alongside the repertoire data, information on donor age, sex, ethnicity and CMV serostatus was compiled. A later analysis re-examined previously published TCR beta repertoires from about 670 donors and added high-resolution HLA genotyping to investigate patterns of TCR occurrence. Among about 400 genotyped donors of the cohort, an average of approximately 200,000 unique TCR beta nucleotide sequences was sequenced per donor, of which about 19% were non-productive. To predict cytomegalovirus infection status, the study combined high-throughput TCR immunosequencing, statistical association of individual TCRs with disease status, and machine learning. A later genetic analysis used genome-wide SNP genotypes for about 65% of the roughly 670 donors, treating that subset as a discovery cohort. HLA typing included class I and class II loci at four-digit resolution. An early release that covered about 640 HLA-typed donors contained approximately 290 gigabases of sequencing data and approximately 85 million unique TCR sequences. Of the 350 to 450 genotyped donors, 65% to 90% fell in the genetic ancestry cluster associated with self-reported Caucasian donors. The study aimed to test whether signatures of past pathogen exposure could be identified by cataloging public T cell receptors. About five DR-DQ haplotypes were treated as single units for association and clustering because of strong linkage in the cohort. The T cell repertoires of around 730 subjects were profiled by immunosequencing and related to cytomegalovirus serostatus. Here is what the overall study found, with its caveats: A further reported finding was that TCR beta sequences accurately predicted the HLA-A and HLA-B alleles for most subjects in the first cohort. In a later analysis, most CMV-associated TCR beta chains were found to appear HLA-restricted, with HLA associations seemingly driven largely by CMV exposure. Immune exposure information for the cohort was limited to CMV serostatus. The authors suggested that the approach could potentially be generalized to other disease states and immunological phenotypes. Because counts were too low, 15 to 20 rarely observed V segments, including chromosome 9 orphons, were excluded from the earlier analysis of 587 of the donors. Several of the top co-occurrence clusters appeared to be linked to parvovirus B19, influenza, CMV and Epstein-Barr virus, according to a later analysis. Because the 87-base-pair reads could not distinguish some IMGT-functional V segments, including TRBV6-2 and TRBV6-3, those segments were excluded. At a false discovery rate of 0.05, a later analysis linked 16,951 TCR beta sequences to specific HLA alleles. Roughly uniform sequencing depth across donors was assumed in presence/absence analyses, although this assumption may not hold. The study listed 150 to 200 TCR beta chains as associated with cytomegalovirus. Most TCR sequences were observed very rarely across donors, whereas some public TCRs were present in many individuals. In vitro tests confirmed that a few of the cytomegalovirus-associated TCR beta chains recognize cytomegalovirus antigens. The sequencing pipeline was judged likely to have produced a cluster of highly shared sequence variants as a technical artifact. An earlier analysis of approximately 590 of the donors showed that most TCR beta V segments appeared in productive rearrangements either about 87% or about 30% of the time, which broadly matched IMGT annotations. The cohort was sequenced for TCR beta chains only, and without alpha or paired-chain data the features that could be detected were limited. Because some donors lacked HLA typing at each locus, the association tests relied only on the typed subset. Correlated functional status among segregating V segments might reflect linkage disequilibrium, but an unknown experimental factor could not be ruled out. Strong co-occurrence of HLA alleles, especially DR and DQ, made assigning TCR associations to individual alleles difficult. A later genetic analysis associated a missense DCLRE1C variant with V-gene and J-gene trimming of TCR beta chains, and an independent cohort replicated the association. According to a later genetic analysis, donors in an Asian-associated ancestry cluster had fewer N-insertions in productive TCRs than the roughly 670-donor mean. A later analysis found that TCR association rates varied across HLA loci, with DRB1 alleles showing the most associated TCRs and HLA-C alleles the fewest. Compared with equally common non-associated chains, HLA-associated TCR beta chains in a later analysis were more clonally expanded and had lower generation probabilities. Cytomegalovirus status was reported to be diagnosed by the classifier with high specificity and sensitivity in both the original and validation cohorts.

Regarding this clone: There is no known antigen for this receptor. The sample holds no much larger clone one base away, and base qualities are not on file.

The CDR1 and CDR2 encoded by the germline V gene are ENHRY and SYGVKD. Taken from cysteine to phenylalanine, the CDR3 has 17 residues. Only CDR3 DNA remains: 51 bases, in frame from the first base. Here V drops 3 bases and J drops 0 bases, and the junction holds 9 bases not matched to any gene. The cohort comprised 550 to 700 healthy bone marrow donors. Cohort members were all nominally healthy when sampled, although unrecorded immune exposures were likely present. The donor tested CMV seropositive, placing the donor among the 289 seropositive members of the cohort. Every donor gave a peripheral blood sample, and the peripheral blood mononuclear cells from that sample were used for TCR beta sequencing. The Qiagen DNeasy Blood Extraction Kit was used to extract genomic DNA from the blood cell samples. The protocol used for the library was the immunoSEQ multiplex PCR assay. For the multiplex PCR, a mixture combining 60 forward primers for TCR Vbeta segments and 13 reverse primers for TCR Jbeta segments was used. Amplification of the CDR3 region of rearranged TCR beta genes was performed with a multiplex PCR assay on genomic DNA. On the Illumina HiSeq System, the amplified TCR beta libraries were sequenced as 87-base-pair reads. The source study handled its data this way. A later analysis tallied tens of millions of unique TCR beta chains across the 640 or so repertoires, and around 10 million of those chains were shared by two or more donors. Raw reads were error-corrected and collapsed into unique sequences by a nearest-neighbor algorithm in which closely related sequences were merged to remove PCR and sequencing errors. V, D and J gene segments were assigned by aligning CDR3 sequences to IMGT reference sequences. For a sequence to be retained, at least a six-nucleotide match to both a V gene segment and a J gene segment was required. A rearrangement was called productive if the CDR3 had no stop codons and remained in frame with V and J, and every other rearrangement was called non-productive. CDR3 was defined by IMGT convention, running from the second conserved V-encoded cysteine to the conserved J-encoded phenylalanine. In an earlier analysis of 500 to 650 of the donors, sequences lacking an unambiguous match to a single V gene segment were excluded. An earlier analysis of some 610 of the donors called V segments functional above 56.7% productive rearrangements and segregating when the between-donor standard deviation exceeded 5%. A statistical classification framework was developed to diagnose cytomegalovirus status using the catalog of TCR beta chain sequences. A later analysis assigned V and J genes by comparing TCR nucleotide sequences with IMGT/GENE-DB human TR gene sequences. The TCRdist pipeline was used in a later analysis to assign CDR3 sequences and most-parsimonious VDJ recombination scenarios. In a later analysis, each TCR beta chain was defined by its CDR3 amino acid sequence together with its V-gene family, and reads lacking a unique V-gene family were excluded. As a way to deal with suspected cross-contamination and a sequencing artifact, a later analysis dropped roughly 620 nucleotide sequences that were highly shared and had low generation probability. A later analysis calculated a clonal expansion index for each public chain from normalized within-repertoire ranks of inferred template counts. A later analysis computed generation probabilities with a VDJ recombination model fitted to out-of-frame rearrangements, and checked the results against IGoR. In a later analysis, TCR-TCR, TCR-HLA and TCR-CMV co-occurrence was scored with hypergeometric tests, and a repertoire-size bias correction was applied to TCR pairs. In a later analysis, false discovery rates were estimated by permuting HLA or CMV assignments 20 times. In a later analysis, co-occurring TCRs were grouped with DBSCAN, and TCRdist sequence similarity was added when clustering was performed within HLA-allele-positive subsets. For co-occurrence clustering, repertoires with fewer than 30,000 or more than 120,000 public chains were excluded, along with roughly five repertoires with anomalous nucleotide sharing. The table comes from immuneACCESS by way of TCRdb, which keeps in-frame sequences with V and J called. Part of the clones is missing from these tables; in studies checked, under half for an unresolved V gene and the rest for unknown reasons. That table furnishes V, J and clone size, whereas the DNA furnished D and trimming. The sample data list 150,000 or so clones, and around 75% of these were observed just once. Around 4.6% of the sample rests with the top ten.

The sample comprised PBMCs. This TCR was sampled from a man aged 18-30 years in good health and CMV-seropositive. The chain links TRBV10-3 with TRBJ1-1, and 8 bases in between align with TRBD1. The bases are TGTGCCATCAGTGACTTCAGGGGGCCCTTCATGAACACTGAAGCTTTCTTT. This sequence encodes CAISDFRGPFMNTEAFF.